One sample yielded the 29 T cell receptor beta chains listed below, sequenced in a study of blood T cells in healthy people across ages. Next came a second PCR, run for about 7 to 11 cycles, which used a sample-barcoded 5' primer along with a J-beta primer mix. TCRdb independently ran MiXCR on the 5' RACE reads; one entry per CDR3 protein. The sample shows 1.2 million to 1.5 million distinct CDR3 sequences, 35% to 45% of them seen only once. Sequencing was done on a sample of blood. The receptors were sampled from a young woman in good health.

This chain uses TRBV20-1 with TRBJ2-1; D might be TRBD2 (6 bases). The germline V gene has CDR1 DFQATT and CDR2 SNEGSKA (reference sequence). The CDR3 has 17 residues. Trimming shortened V by 5 bases and J by 1 base, and 21 bases separated the two germline ends. CDR3 bases: TGCAGTGCTGGACGCTTAGCGGTACCAAAGTCCTACAATGAGCAGTTCTTC. Its protein product is CSAGRLAVPKSYNEQFF.

Comments on this clonotype: At one end, the junction sequence differs from germline, possibly due to a read error. This chain connects TRBV7-9 to TRBJ2-3; a possible D gene is TRBD1 (7 bases). This CDR3 is 17 amino acids long. Germline V gene data show CDR1 as SEHNR and CDR2 as FQNEAQ (reference sequence). The CDR3 nucleotides are TGTGCCAGCAGCTTAGTGGAGGCCAGGGGGGTTTCAGATACTCAGTATTTT. Translating gives CASSLVEARGVSDTQYF. The full variable domain, rest sourced from reference TRBV7-9 and TRBJ2-3, is DTGVSQNPRHKITKRGQNVTFRCDPISEHNRLYWYRQTLGQGPEFLTYFQNEAQLEKSRLLSDRFSAERPKGSFSTLEIQRTEQGDSAMYLCASSLVEARGVSDTQYFGPGTRLTVL.

The chain uses TRBV3-1 and TRBJ2-2; TRBD1 agrees at 10 bases. With 3 bases clipped from V and 6 bases from J, the junction kept 7 bases outside the gene matches. This CDR3 is built from 16 residues. Germline V gene sequence: CDR1 LGHDT, CDR2 YNNKEL (reference sequence). CDR3 sequence (DNA): TGTGCCAGCAGCCAGGAGCGGACAGGGGGAGCCGGGGAGCTGTTTTTT. This gives the protein CASSQERTGGAGELFF.

This clonotype was found once. The chain employs TRBV12-5 and TRBJ1-5; no firm D call. CDR3 length: 11 residues. Germline lookup yields CDR1 LGHNT and CDR2 FRNRAP. V was pared by 5 bases and J by 11 bases, with 10 bases between. CDR3 in amino acids: CASGHELAQHF. The DNA for the CDR3 is TGTGCTAGTGGTCATGAATTAGCCCAGCATTTT.

There are a few counts of this clonotype. The genes are TRBV3-1 and TRBJ2-7; D not certain. CDR3 length: 12 residues. CDR1 and CDR2 from the germline V gene are LGHDT and YNNKEL (reference sequence). V was trimmed by 6 bases and J by 6 bases, leaving 12 bases between them. CDR3 nucleotide sequence: TGTGCCAGCAGAAGGTCTAGTGGCGAGCAGTACTTC. This codes for CASRRSSGEQYF.

This clonotype was picked up one time. This chain joins TRBV29-1 and TRBJ1-5, with TRBD1 as a possible D gene (5 bases). The ends were cut back, 0 bases at V and 3 bases at J, with 9 bases in the middle. This CDR3 contains 14 residues. CDR1 is SQVTM, CDR2 ANQGSEA, per germline. The CDR3 spells CSVEDGGLNQPQHF. The CDR3 DNA reads as TGCAGCGTTGAAGATGGGGGACTCAATCAGCCCCAGCATTTT.

The V gene is TRBV5-4, the J gene TRBJ2-3; 9 bases agree with TRBD2. The CDR3 extends over 16 amino acids. Per the germline V gene, CDR1 is SGHNT and CDR2 is YYREEE (reference sequence). Trimming cost V 2 bases and J 2 bases; bases outside gene matches: 6. The CDR3 bases are TGTGCCAGCAGCTTCAAGACTAGCGGATACACAGATACGCAGTATTTT. This gives the protein CASSFKTSGYTDTQYF.

V and J are TRBV7-9 and TRBJ2-5; 11 nucleotides match TRBD2. CDR3 size: 15 residues. The germline gives CDR1 SEHNR, CDR2 FQNEAQ (reference sequence). With 5 bases clipped from V and 0 bases from J, the junction kept 2 bases outside the gene matches. CDR3 nucleotides: TGTGCCAGCAGCCGGACTAGCGGGTACCAAGAGACCCAGTACTTC. Translating gives CASSRTSGYQETQYF.

The chain couples TRBV2 to TRBJ1-1; D gene unclear. From germline, CDR1 is SNHLY and CDR2 FYNNEI. The CDR3 contains 11 residues. Trimming removed 7 bases from V and 4 bases from J, with 7 bases in between. Here the CDR3 DNA reads TGTGCCAGCAACGATTTCACTGAAGCTTTCTTT. Translating gives CASNDFTEAFF. The entire variable domain, with the rest obtained from reference TRBV2 and TRBJ1-1, is as follows: EPEVTQTPSHQVTQMGQEVILRCVPISNHLYFYWYRQILGQKVEFLVSFYNNEISEKSEIFDDQFSVERPDGSNFTLKIRSTKLEDSAMYFCASNDFTEAFFGQGTRLTVV.

The rearrangement links TRBV3-1 to TRBJ1-1, with 7 bases fitting TRBD1. V trimming: 6 bases; J trimming: 4 bases; junction bases outside the gene matches: 11. This CDR3 spans 15 amino acids. Germline CDR1 is LGHDT and CDR2 is YNNKEL (reference sequence). The DNA for the CDR3 is TGTGCCAGCAGATTAGACAGGGTCTCGGGCACTGAAGCTTTCTTT. Its protein product is CASRLDRVSGTEAFF.

This clonotype was picked up a small number of times. The rearrangement uses TRBV5-1 and TRBJ1-6, with TRBD1 matching 8 bases. Germline V gene lookup returns CDR1 SGHRS and CDR2 YFSETQ. The V and J ends lost 1 base and 8 bases, in that order; junction bases with no gene match: 2. This CDR3 spans 14 amino acids. DNA for the CDR3: TGCGCCAGCAGCTTGTCACAGGGGGATTCACCCCTCCACTTT. Its protein is CASSLSQGDSPLHF.

This clonotype was seen ten or more times. V gene TRBV27 combines with J gene TRBJ2-7, with D unclear. The CDR3 length is 15 residues. Trimming removed 0 bases from V and 0 bases from J, with 9 bases in between. Looked up from germline, CDR1 is MNHEY and CDR2 is SMNVEV (reference sequence). The CDR3 DNA is TGTGCCAGCAGTTTATCAGCCAGCAGCTCCTACGAGCAGTACTTC. Its protein is CASSLSASSSYEQYF.

With respect to this clonotype: One end of the junction is discordant with germline, which a read error may explain. The J gene is TRBJ2-5, the V gene TRBV5-1, with TRBD2 matching over 10 bases. The CDR3 length is 17 residues. Germline CDR1 is SGHRS and CDR2 is YFSETQ. CDR3 coding DNA: TGCGCCAGCAGCTTGGTCGAAATAGCGGGAGGACAAGCGACCCAGTACTTC. This gives the protein CASSLVEIAGGQATQYF.

A single count supports this clonotype. The chain uses TRBV2 and TRBJ2-1; D call uncertain. This CDR3 region has 15 residues. The ends were cut back, 7 bases at V and 1 base at J, with 14 bases in the middle. The germline CDR1 and CDR2 sequences are SNHLY and FYNNEI. CDR3 nucleotides: TGTGCCAGCATCGTCTCCCCGCAATCCTACAATGAGCAGTTCTTC. This encodes CASIVSPQSYNEQFF.

This clonotype has ten or more counts. The chain couples TRBV20-1 to TRBJ2-1; TRBD2 aligns across 10 bases. CDR3 length: 16 residues. The germline gives CDR1 DFQATT, CDR2 SNEGSKA (reference sequence). Trimming at V came to 1 base and at J to 2 bases, leaving 5 bases not matched to a gene. CDR3 in amino acids: CSARVTSGTTYNEQFF. CDR3 DNA: TGCAGTGCTAGAGTAACTAGCGGGACAACCTACAATGAGCAGTTCTTC.

Ten or more counts support this clonotype. The chain combines TRBV10-3 with TRBJ2-7; TRBD2 agrees at 11 bases. V dropped 8 bases and J dropped 0; count of bases not matched to a gene: 3. Germline assignment: CDR1 ENHRY and CDR2 SYGVKD. The CDR3 is 14 amino acids. The chain's CDR3 is CAIQTSGNSYEQYF. The CDR3 coding sequence is TGTGCCATCCAGACTAGCGGGAACTCCTACGAGCAGTACTTC.

The chain has TRBV6-6 and TRBJ1-1; perhaps TRBD1 as D (6 bases). The germline V and J ends were trimmed by 10 bases and 4 bases, with 13 bases remaining between them. The V gene's germline CDR1 is MNHNY and CDR2 SVGAGI (reference sequence). The CDR3 totals 12 residues. In DNA form, the CDR3 reads TGTGCCAACCGACAGGTGGGCACTGAAGCTTTCTTT. It encodes CANRQVGTEAFF.

This clonotype was seen a few times. The chain is built from TRBV5-6 and TRBJ2-3; D gene unclear. This CDR3 is 13 amino acids long. The germline gives CDR1 SGHDT, CDR2 YYEEEE. V lost 2 bases and J 4 bases, leaving 8 bases between the germline ends. The CDR3 loop is CASSFVEADTQYF. As DNA, the CDR3 is TGTGCCAGCAGCTTCGTAGAGGCAGATACGCAGTATTTT.

The rearrangement links TRBV12-3 or TRBV12-4 to TRBJ2-1, with 10 bases aligning to TRBD2. The CDR3 spans 14 residues. Trimming took 6 bases from V and 7 from J; bases not matched to a gene: 6. CDR3 coding DNA: TGTGCCAGCAGCAAGGGACTAGCGAGGAATGAGCAGTTCTTC. The encoded protein is CASSKGLARNEQFF.

Ten or more counts support this clonotype. The chain couples TRBV18 to TRBJ2-6, with D tentatively TRBD1 (6 bases). The V gene lost 8 bases and the J gene lost 2 bases, with 10 bases spanning the gap. The CDR3 extends over 14 amino acids. The germline V gene has CDR1 KGHSH and CDR2 LQKENI. The CDR3 is CASSPGAGANVLTF. The CDR3 region has the DNA TGTGCCAGCAGCCCAGGGGCTGGGGCCAACGTCCTGACTTTC.

The CDR3: CASSSLAGVADTQYF. CDR3 DNA: TGTGCCAGCAGTTCACTAGCGGGAGTGGCAGATACGCAGTATTTT. The chain carries TRBV6-5 and TRBJ2-3, with TRBD2 matching 11 bases. Unmatched junction bases numbered 4, after V lost 4 bases and J lost 4 bases. This CDR3 comprises 15 residues. Germline-derived CDR1 and CDR2 are MNHEY and SVGAGI.

The chain is built from TRBV2 and TRBJ2-7; unclear D gene. The germline V and J ends were trimmed by 2 bases and 5 bases, with 10 bases remaining between them. This CDR3 spans 13 amino acids. CDR1 SNHLY and CDR2 FYNNEI come from the germline V gene. The CDR3 sequence is CASSEIGADEQYF. Here the CDR3 DNA reads TGTGCCAGCAGTGAAATCGGTGCGGACGAGCAGTACTTC.

The chain's CDR3 is CASSQDGVVMRYF. The CDR3 DNA sequence: TGTGCCAGCAGCCAAGATGGAGTTGTGATGCGGTACTTC. V is TRBV3-1 and J is TRBJ2-5, with D unclear. Germline values: CDR1 LGHDT, CDR2 YNNKEL (reference sequence). The CDR3 sequence is 13 residues long. V was shortened by 0 bases and J by 13 bases, with 15 bases between the two germline ends.

The chain couples TRBV9 to TRBJ1-6; 10 positions match TRBD1. The germline V gene encodes CDR1 SGDLS and CDR2 YYNGEE. V was pared by 0 bases and J by 6 bases, with 0 bases of the junction left unmatched. This CDR3 has 15 residues. The CDR3 DNA reads as TGTGCCAGCAGCGTAGGACAGGGGGCTAATTCACCCCTCCACTTT. Its protein product is CASSVGQGANSPLHF.

Regarding this clonotype: A much larger clonotype is one base distant, so this may be a read error. This rearrangement joins TRBV29-1 to TRBJ2-7; 10 bases map to TRBD2. CDR1 SQVTM and CDR2 ANQGSEA come from the germline V gene. CDR3 length equals 12 residues. The CDR3 spells CSVGTSGYKQYF. In nucleotides, the CDR3 is TGCAGCGTTGGGACTAGCGGCTACAAGCAGTACTTC.

This clonotype was seen only a few times. This chain uses TRBV20-1 with TRBJ2-3; the D gene is possibly TRBD2 (5 bases). This CDR3 has 15 residues. Trimming took 1 base from V and 3 from J, leaving 14 bases between them. Germline lookup yields CDR1 DFQATT and CDR2 SNEGSKA (reference sequence). The CDR3 reads CSARVSETMTDTQYF. The CDR3 DNA follows: TGCAGTGCTAGAGTCTCTGAGACTATGACAGATACGCAGTATTTT.

This chain links TRBV27 with TRBJ1-1, with TRBD1 identical over 7 bases. The CDR3 consists of 15 residues. J was trimmed by 1 base and V by 5 bases; bases with no gene match: 7. Germline V CDR1 and CDR2: MNHEY, SMNVEV (reference sequence). CDR3 in DNA: TGTGCCAGCAGTGACAGGGCCCGTGGGAACACTGAAGCTTTCTTT. Its protein is CASSDRARGNTEAFF.

This clonotype turned up a few times. This sequence joins TRBV29-1 and TRBJ2-1; D ambiguous. This CDR3 is 11 amino acids long. Germline CDR1 and CDR2: SQVTM and ANQGSEA. CDR3 nucleotide sequence: TGCACACTCCGGGCTAACAATGAGCAGTTCTTC. Residues: CTLRANNEQFF.

The J gene is TRBJ1-2, the V gene TRBV27; weak D call: TRBD1 (5 bases). This CDR3 has 14 amino acids. Deletions cut 4 bases from V and 6 bases from J, with 15 bases between. CDR1 is MNHEY and CDR2 is SMNVEV in the germline V gene (reference sequence). For the CDR3, the DNA is TGTGCCAGCAGTTCCCCCCGGGGGGGTGATGGCTACACCTTC. This encodes CASSSPRGGDGYTF.